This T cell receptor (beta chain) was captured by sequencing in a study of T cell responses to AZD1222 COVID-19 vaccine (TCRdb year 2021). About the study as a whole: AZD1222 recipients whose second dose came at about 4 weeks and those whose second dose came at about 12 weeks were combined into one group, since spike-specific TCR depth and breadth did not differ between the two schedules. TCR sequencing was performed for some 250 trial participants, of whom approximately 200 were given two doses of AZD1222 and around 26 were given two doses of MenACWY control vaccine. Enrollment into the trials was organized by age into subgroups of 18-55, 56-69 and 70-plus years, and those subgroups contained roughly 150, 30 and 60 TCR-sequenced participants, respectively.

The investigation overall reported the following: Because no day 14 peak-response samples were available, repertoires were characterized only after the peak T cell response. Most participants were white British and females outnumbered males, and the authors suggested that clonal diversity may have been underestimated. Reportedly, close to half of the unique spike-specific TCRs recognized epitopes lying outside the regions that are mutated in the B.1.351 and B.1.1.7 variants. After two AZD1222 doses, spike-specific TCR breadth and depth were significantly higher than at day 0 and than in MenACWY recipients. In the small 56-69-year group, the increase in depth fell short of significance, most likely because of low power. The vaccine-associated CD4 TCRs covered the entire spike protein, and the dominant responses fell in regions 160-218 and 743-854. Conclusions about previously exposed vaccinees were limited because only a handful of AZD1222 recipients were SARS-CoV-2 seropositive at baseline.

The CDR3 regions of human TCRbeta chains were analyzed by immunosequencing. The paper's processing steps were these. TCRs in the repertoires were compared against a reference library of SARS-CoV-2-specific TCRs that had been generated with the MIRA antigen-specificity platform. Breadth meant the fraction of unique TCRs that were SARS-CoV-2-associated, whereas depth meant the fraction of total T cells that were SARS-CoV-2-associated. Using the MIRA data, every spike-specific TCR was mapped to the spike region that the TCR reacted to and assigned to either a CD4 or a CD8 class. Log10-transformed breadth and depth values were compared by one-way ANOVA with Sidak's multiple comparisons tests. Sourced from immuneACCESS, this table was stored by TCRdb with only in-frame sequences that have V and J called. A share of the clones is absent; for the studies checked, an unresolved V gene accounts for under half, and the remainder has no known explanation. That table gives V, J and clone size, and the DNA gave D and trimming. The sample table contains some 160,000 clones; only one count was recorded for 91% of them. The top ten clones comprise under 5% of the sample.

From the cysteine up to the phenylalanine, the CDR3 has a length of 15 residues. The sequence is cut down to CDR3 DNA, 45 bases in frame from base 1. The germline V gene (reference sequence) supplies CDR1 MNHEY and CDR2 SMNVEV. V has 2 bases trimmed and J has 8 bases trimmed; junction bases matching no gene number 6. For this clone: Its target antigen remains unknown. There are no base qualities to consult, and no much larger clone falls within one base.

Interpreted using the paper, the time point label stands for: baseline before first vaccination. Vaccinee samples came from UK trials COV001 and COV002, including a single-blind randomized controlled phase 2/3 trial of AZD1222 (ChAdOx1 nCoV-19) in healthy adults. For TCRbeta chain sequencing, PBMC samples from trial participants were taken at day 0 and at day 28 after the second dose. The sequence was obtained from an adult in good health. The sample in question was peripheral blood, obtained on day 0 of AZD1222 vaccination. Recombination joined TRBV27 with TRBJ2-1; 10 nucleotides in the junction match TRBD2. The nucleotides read TGTGCCAGCAGTTTACGAGCGGGAGGGCTAGATGAGCAGTTCTTC. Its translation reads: CASSLRAGGLDEQFF.